This TCR beta chain originates from a study of CD8 T cells in Susac syndrome (dated by TCRdb to between 2018 and 2021). About the investigation overall: Repertoire sequencing was used to test whether CD8+ T cell activation and differentiation in Susac syndrome was antigen driven. The clonality of the CD8+ T cell repertoire was compared across some eleven healthy donors, roughly 14 Susac syndrome patients and around 16 multiple sclerosis patients. Overall results and qualifications from the work: The number of individuals in the TCR sequencing and HLA analysis was recognized as being relatively small.

Note on this clonotype: No antigen is known for it. No much larger clonotype is one base removed from it; base qualities were not supplied.

The CDR3 runs 17 amino acids, cysteine and phenylalanine included. Kept here is only the CDR3 DNA, which spans 51 bases and is read in frame from base 1. The germline V gene gives CDR1 as MNHEY and CDR2 as SVGAGI. V gives up 2 bases and J gives up 4 bases, and the segment between their germline ends measures 15 bases. Peripheral blood CD8+ and CD4+ T cells from healthy donors, Susac syndrome patients and multiple sclerosis patients were profiled using high-throughput TCR beta sequencing. The multiple sclerosis controls were treatment-naive patients whose relapsing-remitting disease, either stable or active, fulfilled the revised McDonald criteria. Bulk CD8+ and CD4+ T cells were purified by magnetic negative isolation, whereas CD8+ TEMRA cells were enriched by FACS. Blood was collected in EDTA tubes and processed within 24 hours, with PBMCs isolated through density gradient centrifugation. PBMCs destined for TCR sequencing were cryopreserved in liquid nitrogen and later thawed in a 37 °C water bath. The sorted or isolated CD4+, CD8+ and CD8+ TEMRA cells reached a purity of at least 90%.

RNA was extracted with the RNeasy kit and roughly 0.5 to 1 ug was reverse transcribed using random hexamers. TCR beta CDR3 regions were amplified with the immunoSEQ multiplex PCR assay covering 54 Vbeta and 13 Jbeta segments. PCR amplification bias was corrected using a synthetic template baseline for primer optimization and computational correction. Regarding the original processing steps: Reads were assigned to V, D and J genes according to IMGT and analyzed in immunoSEQ Analyzer, with only productive sequences retained. Clonality was computed as one minus Shannon entropy normalized by log2 of the number of productive unique sequences. Public and private clones were assessed among the 100 most prevalent clones of each patient and control. A clone was defined as Susac-specific if it was absent from the healthy and MS cohorts, from 1052 published viral clones and from other ImmuneACCESS disease sequences. In-frame beta chains were kept once TCRdb had trimmed the public reads at Q25 with fastp and called clones with MiXCR. Rows are unified per CDR3 protein, each entry keeping the most common DNA and genes. These V and J calls are TCRdb output, not the study's own analysis. In all, the sample holds 250,000 to 300,000 distinct CDR3 sequences, and approximately 85% of those were seen once. Over 0.1% of the sample belongs to the ten largest clones.

Sequencing was carried out using CD8+ T cells from PBMCs. This TCR came from a human donor with multiple sclerosis. The sequence links TRBV6-5 to TRBJ2-6; no confident D gene assignment can be made. The DNA sequence is TGTGCCAGCAGTTACGTTGGACCAGCTGGGGGGGCCAACGTCCTGACTTTC. Its product reads: CASSYVGPAGGANVLTF.